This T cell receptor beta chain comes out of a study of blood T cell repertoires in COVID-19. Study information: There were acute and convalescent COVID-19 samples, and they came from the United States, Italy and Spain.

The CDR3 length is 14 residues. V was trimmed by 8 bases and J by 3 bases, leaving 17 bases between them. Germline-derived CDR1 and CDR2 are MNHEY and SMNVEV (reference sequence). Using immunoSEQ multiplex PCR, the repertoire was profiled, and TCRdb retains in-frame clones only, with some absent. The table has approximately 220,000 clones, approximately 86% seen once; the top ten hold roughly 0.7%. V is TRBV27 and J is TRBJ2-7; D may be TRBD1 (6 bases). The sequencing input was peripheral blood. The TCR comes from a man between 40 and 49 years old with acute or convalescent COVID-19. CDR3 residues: CASSLDRDYYEQYF. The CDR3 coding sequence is TGTGCCAGCTCCTTGGACAGAGATTACTACGAGCAGTACTTC.